This TCR beta chain derives from a study of post-analysis software for immune sequencing data. Regarding the study as a whole: Significantly lower normalized Chao1 diversity was seen in multiple sclerosis patients than in controls. The five TRBV segments detected at higher frequency in patients than in controls included TRBV5-6, TRBV5-1 and TRBV20-1.

A note on this clonotype: Its antigen is unidentified.

Libraries were made from TCR beta cDNA, and they carried unique molecular identifiers. From the PCR reads, TCRdb called clonotypes with MiXCR, one entry per CDR3 protein. The table shows some 500,000 distinct CDR3 sequences, with under 55% occurring only once. The CDR3 is 14 residues long. V lost 6 bases, J lost 0 bases, and 12 bases lay in between. This TCR was sampled from a girl aged 10-17 years with multiple sclerosis. Sequencing was carried out using blood. J is TRBJ2-7 and V is TRBV12-3 or TRBV12-4; TRBD2 is a possible D gene (6 bases). The CDR3 protein is CASSTTEGSYEQYF. The CDR3 DNA reads as TGTGCCAGCAGCACTACGGAGGGCTCCTACGAGCAGTACTTC.